This T cell receptor (beta chain) came from a study of shared clonotypes between healthy human individuals (dated by TCRdb to the early 2020s). Regarding the complete study: The cohort comprised a couple of women and a few men aged 18 to 49 years. Different laboratories and diverse techniques were used to prepare libraries and sequence TCR repertoires, to increase sequencing depth and limit assay-specific biases. Each donor's leukapheresis produced roughly between roughly 0.85 and 10 billion PBMCs. The study deeply sequenced blood TCR repertoires of several healthy adults to estimate repertoire size and the extent of clonotype sharing between individuals. For each donor, three plates each were used for CD4 naive and CD4 memory, two plates were used for CD8 naive, and one plate was used for CD8 memory.

Using the deep immunoSEQ assay, multiplex PCR amplified TCR CDR3 regions from genomic DNA. Extracted genomic DNA from each cell subset was spread evenly across all wells of several immunoSEQ 96-well plates, with each plate serving as a replicate. Each replicate PCR for sorted subsets received around 200 ng genomic DNA, equal to tens of thousands of T cell genomes. Purified libraries were quantified with a Qubit 3.0 fluorometer, sized on a Bioanalyzer 2100, and re-quantified with the KAPA Library Quantification kit. Every immunoSEQ 96-well plate was sequenced on a dedicated single-read 150-cycle Illumina NextSeq 550 flow cell. For the original study's pipeline: Because the immunoSEQ output held only junctional sequences and lacked quality scores, the filtering could not match the filtering applied to full-length reads. Sequences were annotated with PyIR, a Python wrapper for IgBLAST v1.9, and V/J genes and CDR3 were assigned using IMGT germline references. Reads with weak V/J assignments (E-value above 1e-6), missing CDR3, stop codons, out-of-frame junctions, or ambiguous translated residues were removed. V3J clonotypes were defined by identical inferred V gene, J gene, and CDR3 amino acid sequence. To compute the percentage overlap between repertoires, the number of shared unique clonotypes was divided by the size of the smaller repertoire. RTK rarefaction, the Chao1 estimator, and Recon v2.1 estimates of unobserved clonotypes were used to assess repertoire richness. Generation probabilities for all TCRbeta clonotypes obtained by the gDNA method from a handful of donors were computed using OLGA. The immuneACCESS repertoire file appears here via TCRdb, limited to in-frame rearrangements. These files lack a portion of the clones; in checked studies, under half of the deficit traces to unresolved V genes, and the cause of the others is not known. V, J and clone size are those of that table, while D and trimming were read from the DNA. This sample gives millions of clones in total; about 95% of them show up just once. Of the sample, 0.85% to 1.2% falls within the top ten clones.

What the research found in general, with its limitations: Incomplete sequencing was indicated by rarefaction of sorted-subset datasets, despite the large sequencing depth. When several donors were compared, the shared fraction of clonotypes was roughly 5% for naive CD4, 3% to 4% for naive CD8, about 2.4% for memory CD4, and roughly 0.43% for memory CD8. Naive subsets generally had larger estimated clonotype richness than memory subsets did. Because the study included a small number of donors, the genetic and exposure-history diversity represented was limited. Based on pairwise subsampling, the degree of clonotype sharing among donors was expected to be affected by sequencing depth. Sampling was restricted to blood, and TCR repertoires in tissue are likely to differ from TCR repertoires in blood. Clonotypes shared by all four sorted-subset donors showed higher generation probabilities than non-shared clonotypes.

Its CDR3 holds 15 amino acids, cysteine through phenylalanine. The CDR3 DNA has 45 bases and is translated from base 1. The germline V gene yields SGHAT for CDR1 and FQNNGV for CDR2. Trimming leaves V shorter by 5 bases and J shorter by 5 bases, with the junction holding 7 bases beyond the gene matches. CD8 naive samples were CD45RO-negative cells positively selected for CCR7, giving a CD45RA+CCR7+ population that excluded TemRA cells. The donors were healthy, HIV-negative adults with no recently reported acute infections or vaccinations. All donors were Caucasian adults living in Nashville, Tennessee, USA. Blood was collected by leukapheresis, and PBMCs were isolated by Ficoll-Histopaque density gradient centrifugation and then cryopreserved in liquid nitrogen vapor phase. Analytical flow cytometry was used to check the purity and quantity of every magnetically sorted T cell population. Genomic DNA was isolated from each sorted fraction and quantified by UV absorbance on a Nanodrop 2000c.

Concerning this clone: Its antigen remains undetermined. Per-nucleotide qualities are absent, and no much larger clonotype sits a single base away.

This clonotype was sampled from a man aged 18-30 years in good health. Sequenced material: naive CD8+ T cells sorted from blood. Reading the label with the study, this specimen's cell subset or site is: CD45RA+CCR7+. Recombination joined TRBV11-2 with TRBJ2-5, with TRBD2 identical over 11 junction bases. The CDR3 region reads CASSAPTSGDETQYF. The nucleotide sequence is given as TGTGCCAGCAGCGCCCCGACTAGCGGGGATGAGACCCAGTACTTC.